This TCR beta chain was sequenced in a study of T cell responses to AZD1222 COVID-19 vaccine. Findings and limits, study-wide: Repertoires were collected only later (after the peak T cell response had occurred).

Of note for this clone: Its antigen is unknown.

TCRdb keeps only in-frame clones here, not all; method: immunoSEQ multiplex PCR. The table records roughly 100,000 clones, approximately 90% of them present only once. Germline V gene sequence: CDR1 MDHEN, CDR2 SYDVKM. V was pared by 5 bases and J by 3 bases, with 20 bases between. This CDR3 contains 16 residues. This sample comprised peripheral blood, obtained 28 days after the second AZD1222 dose. The origin of this receptor is an adult who received the AZD1222 COVID-19 vaccine. This chain links TRBV28 with TRBJ2-7, with D possibly matching TRBD2 (6 bases). The CDR3 loop is CASSPHVLALRYEQYF. The DNA for the CDR3 is TGTGCCAGCAGTCCGCACGTCCTAGCGCTGCGCTACGAGCAGTACTTC. Based on the CDR3 plus reference TRBV28 and TRBJ2-7, the full variable domain is DVKVTQSSRYLVKRTGEKVFLECVQDMDHENMFWYRQDPGLGLRLIYFSYDVKMKEKGDIPEGYSVSREKKERFSLILESASTNQTSMYLCASSPHVLALRYEQYFGPGTRLTVT.